The source of this T cell receptor beta chain is a study of identifying expanded T cells in peripheral blood. Sequencing was performed with immunoSEQ multiplex PCR; in TCRdb, only in-frame clones are kept and a portion is missing. There are 85,000 to 90,000 clones in the sample; approximately 83% occur only once, and approximately 5.6% lies in the top ten. Healthy donors had no documented immune events, such as infections, while sampled. This clone was seen only once. Its antigen is currently unknown. The germline V gene encodes CDR1 SSHAT and CDR2 FNYEAQ (reference sequence). V lost 2 bases, J lost 3 bases, and 1 base stayed unmatched. This CDR3 spans 13 amino acids. Study conclusions and caveats: Across healthy donors, higher total template counts meant significantly greater approximately two-week count variance. About 1.3 clones differed between technical replicates, versus around 15 and 18 over time.

V is TRBV7-7 and J is TRBJ2-7; TRBD1 matches at 7 bases. The sequenced material came from blood. The TCR originated in a person between 18 and 75 years old in good health. The DNA for the CDR3 is TGTGCCAGCAGCTTAACAGGGGACTACGAGCAGTACTTC. It specifies CASSLTGDYEQYF.